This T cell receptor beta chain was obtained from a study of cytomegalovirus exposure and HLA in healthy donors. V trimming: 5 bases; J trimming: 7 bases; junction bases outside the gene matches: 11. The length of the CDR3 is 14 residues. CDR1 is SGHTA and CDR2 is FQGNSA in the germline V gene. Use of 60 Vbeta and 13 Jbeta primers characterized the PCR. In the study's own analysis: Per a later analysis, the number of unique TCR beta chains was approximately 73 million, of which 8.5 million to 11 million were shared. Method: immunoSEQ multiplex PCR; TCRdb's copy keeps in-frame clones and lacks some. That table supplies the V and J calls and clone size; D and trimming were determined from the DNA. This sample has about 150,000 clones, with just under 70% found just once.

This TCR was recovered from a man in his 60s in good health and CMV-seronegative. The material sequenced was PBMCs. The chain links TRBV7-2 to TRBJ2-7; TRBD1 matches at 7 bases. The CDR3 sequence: CASSPAGTAFEQYF. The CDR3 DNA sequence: TGTGCCAGCAGCCCGGCTGGGACAGCATTTGAGCAGTACTTC.